This TCR beta chain was sequenced in a study of cytotoxic CD8 clonotypes in ibrutinib-treated CLL. TCRdb's table, derived via immunoSEQ multiplex PCR, lists solely in-frame clones and lacks some. The sample has 90,000 to 150,000 clones, 55% to 75% seen once. V gave up 2 bases and J gave up 5 bases, with 11 bases separating them. Germline V gene sequence: CDR1 SGHNT, CDR2 YYREEE (reference sequence). This CDR3 has 15 residues. The sequence was obtained from a human donor with chronic lymphocytic leukemia. The chain links TRBV5-4 to TRBJ1-6; possibly TRBD1 for D (5 bases). Sample: PBMCs, taken after 24 months of ibrutinib treatment. This chain's CDR3 is CASSFAGYDNSPLHF. CDR3 DNA: TGTGCCAGCAGCTTTGCAGGGTATGATAATTCACCCCTCCACTTT. Combining the CDR3 with reference TRBV5-4 and TRBJ1-6 gives the whole variable domain ETGVTQSPTHLIKTRGQQVTLRCSSQSGHNTVSWYQQALGQGPQFIFQYYREEENGRGNFPPRFSGLQFPNYSSELNVNALELDDSALYLCASSFAGYDNSPLHFGNGTRLTVT.